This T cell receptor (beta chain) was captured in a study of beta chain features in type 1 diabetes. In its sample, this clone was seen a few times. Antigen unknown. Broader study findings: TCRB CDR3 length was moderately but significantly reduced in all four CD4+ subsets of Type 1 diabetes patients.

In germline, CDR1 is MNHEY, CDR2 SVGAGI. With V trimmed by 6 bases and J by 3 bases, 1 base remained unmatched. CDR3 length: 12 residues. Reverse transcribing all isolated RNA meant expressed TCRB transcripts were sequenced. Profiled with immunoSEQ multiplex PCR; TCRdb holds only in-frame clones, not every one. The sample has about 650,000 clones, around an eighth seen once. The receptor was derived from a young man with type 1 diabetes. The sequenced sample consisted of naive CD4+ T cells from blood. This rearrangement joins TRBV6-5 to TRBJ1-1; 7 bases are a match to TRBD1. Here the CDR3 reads CASRTGDTEAFF. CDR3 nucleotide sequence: TGTGCCAGCAGAACAGGGGACACTGAAGCTTTCTTT.